The T cell receptor (beta chain) under discussion was sequenced for a study of long-term antiretroviral therapy in people with HIV. Study outcomes and limitations: Controls showed broader CDR3 length ranges than did the HIV repertoires. The blood, collected between about 2003 and 2017, was possibly taken under older ART regimens.

The CDR3 sequence is 12 residues long. V was pared by 5 bases and J by 1 base, with 4 bases between. Germline CDR1 is SGHTA and CDR2 is FQGNSA. Researchers ran immunoSEQ v3.0 at survey level. Sequencing used immunoSEQ multiplex PCR; TCRdb keeps in-frame clones, though not all of them. The sample records tens of thousands of clones, more than 85% being singletons. For this clone: Its target is unknown.

The starting material was unsorted PBMCs, obtained 6.5 years after starting antiretroviral therapy. The chain combines TRBV7-2 with TRBJ2-3; D gene unclear. This sequence was found in a woman aged 40 to 55 with HIV. CDR3 amino acids: CASSGGTDTQYF. Written as DNA, the CDR3 is TGTGCCAGCAGCGGAGGCACAGATACGCAGTATTTT.